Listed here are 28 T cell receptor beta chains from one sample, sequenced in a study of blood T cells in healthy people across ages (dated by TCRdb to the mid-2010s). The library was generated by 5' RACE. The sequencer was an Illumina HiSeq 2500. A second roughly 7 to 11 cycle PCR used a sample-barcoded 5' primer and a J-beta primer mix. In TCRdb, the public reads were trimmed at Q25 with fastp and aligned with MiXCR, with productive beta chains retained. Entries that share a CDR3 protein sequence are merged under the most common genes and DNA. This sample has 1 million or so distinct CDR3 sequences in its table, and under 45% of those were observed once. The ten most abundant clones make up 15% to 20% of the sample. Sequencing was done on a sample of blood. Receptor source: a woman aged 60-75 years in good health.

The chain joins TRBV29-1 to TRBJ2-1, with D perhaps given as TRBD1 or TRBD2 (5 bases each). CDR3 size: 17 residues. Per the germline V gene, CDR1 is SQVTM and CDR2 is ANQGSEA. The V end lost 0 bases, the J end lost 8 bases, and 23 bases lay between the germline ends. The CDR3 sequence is CSVEDITGPPTGDEQFF. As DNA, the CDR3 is TGCAGCGTTGAAGATATAACGGGACCCCCCACAGGCGATGAGCAGTTCTTC.

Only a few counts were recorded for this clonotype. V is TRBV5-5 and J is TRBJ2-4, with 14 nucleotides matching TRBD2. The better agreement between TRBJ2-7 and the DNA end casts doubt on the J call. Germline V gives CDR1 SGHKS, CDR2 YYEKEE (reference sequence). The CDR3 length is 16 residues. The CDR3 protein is CASSGGLAGGSYEQYF. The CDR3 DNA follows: TGTGCCAGCAGCGGAGGACTAGCGGGAGGATCCTACGAGCAGTACTTC.

The DNA of the CDR3 is TGTGCCAGCAGCGTAGGGGGCCACCTGAACACTGAAGCTTTCTTT. Amino acid sequence: CASSVGGHLNTEAFF. The rearrangement uses TRBV9 and TRBJ1-1; a weak D match, TRBD1 (5 bases). Germline-derived CDR1 and CDR2 are SGDLS and YYNGEE. V gave up 0 bases and J gave up 0 bases, with 9 bases separating them. The CDR3 length is 15 residues.

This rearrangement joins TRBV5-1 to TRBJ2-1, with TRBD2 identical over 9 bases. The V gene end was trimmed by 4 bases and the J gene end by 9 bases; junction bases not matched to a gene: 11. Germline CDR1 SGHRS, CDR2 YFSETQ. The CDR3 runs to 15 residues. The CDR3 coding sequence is TGCGCCAGCAGCCTTAGCGGCGGGAGGGCCCCTGAGCAGTTCTTC. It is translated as CASSLSGGRAPEQFF. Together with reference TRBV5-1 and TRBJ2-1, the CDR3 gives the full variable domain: KAGVTQTPRYLIKTRGQQVTLSCSPISGHRSVSWYQQTPGQGLQFLFEYFSETQRNKGNFPGRFSGRQFSNSRSEMNVSTLELGDSALYLCASSLSGGRAPEQFFGPGTRLTVL.

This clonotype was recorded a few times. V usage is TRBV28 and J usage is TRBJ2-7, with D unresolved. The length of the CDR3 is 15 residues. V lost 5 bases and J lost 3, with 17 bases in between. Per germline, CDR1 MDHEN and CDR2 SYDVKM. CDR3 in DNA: TGTGCCAGCAGTGCGTATGGCAGTCGACTCTACGAGCAGTACTTC. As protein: CASSAYGSRLYEQYF.

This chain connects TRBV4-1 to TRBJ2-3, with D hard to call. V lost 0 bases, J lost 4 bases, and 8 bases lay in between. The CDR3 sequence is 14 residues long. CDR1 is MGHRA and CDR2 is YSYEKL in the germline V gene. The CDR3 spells CASSQDGGADTQYF. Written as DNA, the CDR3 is TGCGCCAGCAGCCAAGATGGTGGAGCAGATACGCAGTATTTT.

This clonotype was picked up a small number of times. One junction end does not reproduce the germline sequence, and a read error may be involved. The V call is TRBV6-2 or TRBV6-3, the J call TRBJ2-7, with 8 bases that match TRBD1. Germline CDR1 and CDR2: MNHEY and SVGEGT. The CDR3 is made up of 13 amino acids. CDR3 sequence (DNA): TGCCGCAGGGGGCCTTCGACCTCCTACGAGCAGTACTTC. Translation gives CRRGPSTSYEQYF.

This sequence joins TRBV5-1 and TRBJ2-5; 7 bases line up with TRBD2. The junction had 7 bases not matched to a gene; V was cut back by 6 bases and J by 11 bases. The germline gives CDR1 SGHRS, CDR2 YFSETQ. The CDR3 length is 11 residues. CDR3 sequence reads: CASTGGNEQYF. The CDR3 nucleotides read TGCGCCAGCACGGGAGGCAATGAGCAGTACTTC.

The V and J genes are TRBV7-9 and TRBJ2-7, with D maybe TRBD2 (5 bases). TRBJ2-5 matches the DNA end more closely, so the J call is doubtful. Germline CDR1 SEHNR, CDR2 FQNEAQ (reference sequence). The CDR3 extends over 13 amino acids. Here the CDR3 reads CASSVQDLETQYF. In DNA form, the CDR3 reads TGTGCCAGCAGCGTCCAGGACTTAGAGACCCAGTACTTC.

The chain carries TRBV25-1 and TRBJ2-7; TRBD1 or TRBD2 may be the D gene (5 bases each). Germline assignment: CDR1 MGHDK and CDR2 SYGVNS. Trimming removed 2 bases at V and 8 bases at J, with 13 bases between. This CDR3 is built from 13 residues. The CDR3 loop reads CASSEGTRSKQYF. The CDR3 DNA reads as TGTGCCAGCAGTGAAGGGACCAGGTCTAAGCAGTACTTC.

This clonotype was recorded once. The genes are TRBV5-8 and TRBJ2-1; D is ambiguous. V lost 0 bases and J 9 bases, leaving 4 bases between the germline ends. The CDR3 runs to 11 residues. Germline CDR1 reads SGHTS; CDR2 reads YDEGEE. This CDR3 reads CASSLVPEQFF. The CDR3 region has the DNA TGTGCCAGCAGCTTGGTGCCTGAGCAGTTCTTC.

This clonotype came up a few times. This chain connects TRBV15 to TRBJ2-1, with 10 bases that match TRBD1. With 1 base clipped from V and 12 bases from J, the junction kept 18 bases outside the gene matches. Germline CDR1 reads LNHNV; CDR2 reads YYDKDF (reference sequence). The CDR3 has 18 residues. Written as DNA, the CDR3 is TGTGCCACCAGCAGAGGTTCCATCTCGGGACAGGGGACCGCTGGGCAGTTCTTC. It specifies CATSRGSISGQGTAGQFF.

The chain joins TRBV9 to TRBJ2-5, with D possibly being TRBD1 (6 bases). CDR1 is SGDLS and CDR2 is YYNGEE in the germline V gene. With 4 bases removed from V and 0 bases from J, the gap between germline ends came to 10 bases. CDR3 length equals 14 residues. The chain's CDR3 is CASSFRDNQETQYF. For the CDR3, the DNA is TGTGCCAGCAGCTTCCGGGACAACCAAGAGACCCAGTACTTC.

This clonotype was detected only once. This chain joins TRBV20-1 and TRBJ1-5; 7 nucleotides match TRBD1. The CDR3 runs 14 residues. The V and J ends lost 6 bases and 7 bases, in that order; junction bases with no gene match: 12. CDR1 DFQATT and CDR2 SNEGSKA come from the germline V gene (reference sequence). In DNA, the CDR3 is TGCAGTGCAAACAGGGGAATGGTGAGCCAGCCCCAGCATTTT. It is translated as CSANRGMVSQPQHF.

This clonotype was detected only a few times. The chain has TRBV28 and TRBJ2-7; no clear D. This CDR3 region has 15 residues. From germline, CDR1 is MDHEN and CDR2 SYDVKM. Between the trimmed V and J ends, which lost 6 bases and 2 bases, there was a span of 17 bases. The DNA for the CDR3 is TGTGCCAGCAGGCCGATGGGCGGCCTTACCTACGAGCAGTACTTC. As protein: CASRPMGGLTYEQYF.

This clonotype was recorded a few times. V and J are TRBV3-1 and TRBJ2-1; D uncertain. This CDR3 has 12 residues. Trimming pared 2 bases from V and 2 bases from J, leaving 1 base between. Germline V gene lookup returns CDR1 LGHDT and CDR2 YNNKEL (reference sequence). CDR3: CASSQTYNEQFF. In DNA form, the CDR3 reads TGTGCCAGCAGCCAAACCTACAATGAGCAGTTCTTC.

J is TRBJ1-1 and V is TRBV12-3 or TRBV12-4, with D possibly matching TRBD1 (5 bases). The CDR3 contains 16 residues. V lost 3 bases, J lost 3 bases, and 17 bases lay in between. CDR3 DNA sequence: TGTGCCAGCAGTTTCCGGGATTCCGGGGGGGACACTGAAGCTTTCTTT. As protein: CASSFRDSGGDTEAFF.

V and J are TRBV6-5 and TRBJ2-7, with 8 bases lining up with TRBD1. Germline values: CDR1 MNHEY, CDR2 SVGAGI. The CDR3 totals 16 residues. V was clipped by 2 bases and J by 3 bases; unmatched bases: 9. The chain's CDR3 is CASSYGVTGAYYEQYF. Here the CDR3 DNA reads TGTGCCAGCAGTTACGGAGTGACAGGGGCTTACTACGAGCAGTACTTC.

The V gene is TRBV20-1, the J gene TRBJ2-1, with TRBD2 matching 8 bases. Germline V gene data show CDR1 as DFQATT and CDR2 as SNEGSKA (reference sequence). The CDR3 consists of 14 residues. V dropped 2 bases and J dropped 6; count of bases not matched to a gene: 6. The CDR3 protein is CSARPQRELNEQFF. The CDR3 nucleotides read TGCAGTGCTAGACCCCAGCGGGAGCTCAATGAGCAGTTCTTC.

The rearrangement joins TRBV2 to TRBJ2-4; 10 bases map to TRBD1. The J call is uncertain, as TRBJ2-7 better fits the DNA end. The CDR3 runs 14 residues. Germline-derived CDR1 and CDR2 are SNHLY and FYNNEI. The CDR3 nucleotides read TGTGCCAGCAGCGGGACAGGGGTAGGCTCCGAGCAGTACTTC. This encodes CASSGTGVGSEQYF.

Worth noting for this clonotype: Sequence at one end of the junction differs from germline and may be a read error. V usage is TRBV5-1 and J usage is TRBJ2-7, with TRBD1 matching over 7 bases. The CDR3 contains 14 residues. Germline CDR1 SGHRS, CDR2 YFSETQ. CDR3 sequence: CTSSMGGQDYEQYF. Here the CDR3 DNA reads TGCACCAGCAGCATGGGCGGACAGGACTACGAGCAGTACTTC.

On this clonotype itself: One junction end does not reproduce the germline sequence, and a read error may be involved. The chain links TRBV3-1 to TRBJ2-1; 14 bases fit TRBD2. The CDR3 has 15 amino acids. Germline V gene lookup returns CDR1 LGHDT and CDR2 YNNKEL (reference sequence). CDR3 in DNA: TGTGCCTGCAGCCGGGGGACTAGCGGGAGCTATGAGCAGTTCTTC. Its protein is CACSRGTSGSYEQFF.

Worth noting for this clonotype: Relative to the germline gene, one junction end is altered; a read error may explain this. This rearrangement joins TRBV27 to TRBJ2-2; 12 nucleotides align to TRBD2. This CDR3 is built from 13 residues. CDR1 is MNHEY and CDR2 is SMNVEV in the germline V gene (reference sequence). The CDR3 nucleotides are TGTGCCAGCACTAGCGGGAGGGCCGGGGGGCTGTTTTTT. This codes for CASTSGRAGGLFF.

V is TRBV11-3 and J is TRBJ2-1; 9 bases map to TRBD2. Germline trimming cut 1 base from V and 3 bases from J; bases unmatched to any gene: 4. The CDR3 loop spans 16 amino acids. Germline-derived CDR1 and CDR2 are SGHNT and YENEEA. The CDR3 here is CASSLVAGAGYNEQFF. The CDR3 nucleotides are TGTGCCAGCAGCTTAGTAGCGGGAGCGGGCTACAATGAGCAGTTCTTC.

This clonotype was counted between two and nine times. CDR3 sequence: CSAREGGNQPQHF. The CDR3 DNA sequence: TGCAGTGCTAGAGAAGGGGGCAATCAGCCCCAGCATTTT. The chain combines TRBV20-1 with TRBJ1-5; perhaps TRBD1 as D (5 bases). Looked up from germline, CDR1 is DFQATT and CDR2 is SNEGSKA (reference sequence). The CDR3 has 13 amino acids. The V end was cut by 0 bases, the J end by 2 bases, with 5 bases between.

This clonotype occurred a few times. The CDR3 DNA reads TGTGCGTTAAGGGGGCACTACGAGCAGTACTTC. Its protein product is CALRGHYEQYF. The genes are TRBV6-7 and TRBJ2-7; TRBD1 aligns across 7 bases. TRBV6-7 is an open reading frame whose function is uncertain. The CDR3 sequence is 11 residues long.

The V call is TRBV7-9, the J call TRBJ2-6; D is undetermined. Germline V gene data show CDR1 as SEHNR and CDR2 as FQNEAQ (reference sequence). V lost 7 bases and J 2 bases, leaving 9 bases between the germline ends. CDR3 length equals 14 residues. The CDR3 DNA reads TGTGCCAGCACCCTGTCTACTGGGGCCAACGTCCTGACTTTC. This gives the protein CASTLSTGANVLTF.

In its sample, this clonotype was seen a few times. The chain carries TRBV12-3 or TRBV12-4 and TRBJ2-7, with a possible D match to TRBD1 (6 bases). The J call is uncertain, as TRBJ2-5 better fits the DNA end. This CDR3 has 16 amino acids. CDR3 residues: CASSLHTGFGLGTQYF. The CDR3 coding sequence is TGTGCCAGCAGTCTGCACACAGGGTTCGGGTTAGGGACCCAGTACTTC.